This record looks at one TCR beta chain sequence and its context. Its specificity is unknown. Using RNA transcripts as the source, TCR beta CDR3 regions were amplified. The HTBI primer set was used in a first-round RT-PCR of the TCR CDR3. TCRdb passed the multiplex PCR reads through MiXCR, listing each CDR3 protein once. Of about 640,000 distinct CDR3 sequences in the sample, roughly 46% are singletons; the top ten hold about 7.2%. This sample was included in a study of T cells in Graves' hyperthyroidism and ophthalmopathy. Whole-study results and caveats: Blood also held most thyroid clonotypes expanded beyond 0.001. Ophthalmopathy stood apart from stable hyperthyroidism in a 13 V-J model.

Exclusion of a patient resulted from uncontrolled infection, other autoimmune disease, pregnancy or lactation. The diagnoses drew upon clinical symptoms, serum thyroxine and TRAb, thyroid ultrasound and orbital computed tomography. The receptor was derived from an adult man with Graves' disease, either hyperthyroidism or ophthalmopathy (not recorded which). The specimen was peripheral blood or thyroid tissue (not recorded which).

The CDR3 reads CASSPRGTGVKGSQHF. The CDR3 coding sequence is TGTGCCAGCAGTCCGCGGGGGACAGGGGTTAAGGGGTCCCAGCATTTT. V usage is TRBV2 and J usage is TRBJ1-5, with TRBD1 matching 10 bases. The CDR3 consists of 16 residues. V trimming: 5 bases; J trimming: 11 bases; junction bases outside the gene matches: 15. Germline lookup yields CDR1 SNHLY and CDR2 FYNNEI.